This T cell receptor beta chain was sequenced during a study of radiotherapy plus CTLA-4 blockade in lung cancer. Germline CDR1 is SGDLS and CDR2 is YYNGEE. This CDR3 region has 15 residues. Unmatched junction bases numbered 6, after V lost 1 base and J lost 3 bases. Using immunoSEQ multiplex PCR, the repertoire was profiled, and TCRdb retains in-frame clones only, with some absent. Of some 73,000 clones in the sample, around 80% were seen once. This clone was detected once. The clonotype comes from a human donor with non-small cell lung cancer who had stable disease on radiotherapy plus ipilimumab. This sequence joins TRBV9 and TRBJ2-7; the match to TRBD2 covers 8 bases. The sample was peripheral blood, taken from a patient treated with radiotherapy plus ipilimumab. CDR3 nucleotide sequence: TGTGCCAGCAGCGTAACGAGCGGGAGTTTCTACGAGCAGTACTTC. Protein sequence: CASSVTSGSFYEQYF.